Each of the 24 T cell receptor beta chains below was sequenced from the same sample in a study of blood T cell repertoires in COVID-19. Sequenced by immunoSEQ multiplex PCR; TCRdb stores in-frame clones only, minus some. The table includes approximately 400,000 clones, around four fifths detected once. Source material: PBMCs or T cells enriched from blood (not recorded which). These receptors originate from a woman aged 45-65 years who had recovered from COVID-19.

This chain uses TRBV5-6 with TRBJ2-5; a possible D gene is TRBD1 (6 bases). Germline-derived CDR1 and CDR2 are SGHDT and YYEEEE. This CDR3 has 16 residues. Deletions cut 4 bases from V and 5 bases from J, with 21 bases between. In DNA form, the CDR3 reads TGTGCCAGCAGCCCCCCGGACAGCTTTTTAGCCGAGACCCAGTACTTC. Its protein is CASSPPDSFLAETQYF.

This chain connects TRBV5-1 to TRBJ2-1; TRBD2 matches 7 bases. The germline V gene encodes CDR1 SGHRS and CDR2 YFSETQ. With 0 bases clipped from V and 15 bases from J, the junction kept 18 bases outside the gene matches. This CDR3 contains 16 residues. The CDR3 here is CASSLGGGPRTLETFF. In nucleotides, the CDR3 is TGCGCCAGCAGCTTGGGGGGGGGACCCCGTACCCTTGAAACGTTCTTC. Full variable domain (outside the CDR3, taken from reference TRBV5-1 and TRBJ2-1): KAGVTQTPRYLIKTRGQQVTLSCSPISGHRSVSWYQQTPGQGLQFLFEYFSETQRNKGNFPGRFSGRQFSNSRSEMNVSTLELGDSALYLCASSLGGGPRTLETFFGPGTRLTVL.

The chain carries TRBV6-5 and TRBJ1-6; no clear D gene. The V end lost 8 bases, the J end lost 5 bases, and 10 bases lay between the germline ends. CDR1 is MNHEY and CDR2 is SVGAGI in the germline V gene. The CDR3 runs 13 residues. This CDR3 reads CASSVLNNSPLHF. CDR3 sequence (DNA): TGTGCCAGCTCCGTCCTTAATAATTCACCCCTCCACTTT.

The V and J genes are TRBV30 and TRBJ2-7; 7 nucleotides align to TRBD1. The CDR3 runs to 13 residues. The trim removed 3 bases at V and 3 bases at J, leaving 5 bases unmatched. Germline V gives CDR1 GTSNPN, CDR2 SVGIG (reference sequence). CDR3 nucleotides: TGTGCCTGGAGCATGGGGACAGACTACGAGCAGTACTTC. Its protein product is CAWSMGTDYEQYF.

The V and J genes are TRBV29-1 and TRBJ2-6, with 7 bases that match TRBD1. The CDR3 has 17 residues. The V gene's germline CDR1 is SQVTM and CDR2 ANQGSEA. Trimming took 4 bases from V and 0 from J; bases not matched to a gene: 9. CDR3 region: CSVGGPTGDSGANVLTF. DNA for the CDR3: TGCAGCGTTGGGGGTCCCACAGGGGACTCTGGGGCCAACGTCCTGACTTTC. The whole variable domain, filled in from reference TRBV29-1 and TRBJ2-6, reads SAVISQKPSRDICQRGTSLTIQCQVDSQVTMMFWYRQQPGQSLTLIATANQGSEATYESGFVIDKFPISRPNLTFSTLTVSNMSPEDSSIYLCSVGGPTGDSGANVLTFGAGSRLTVL.

V usage is TRBV6-4 and J usage is TRBJ2-2; D is ambiguous. V lost 8 bases and J 6 bases, leaving 10 bases between the germline ends. This CDR3 region has 12 residues. Germline loops: CDR1 MRHNA, CDR2 SNTAGT. CDR3 residues: CASGSRSGELFF. For the CDR3, the DNA is TGTGCCAGCGGATCTAGGTCCGGGGAGCTGTTTTTT.

J is TRBJ2-5 and V is TRBV7-9; 10 nucleotides agree with TRBD1. The germline gives CDR1 SEHNR, CDR2 FQNEAQ (reference sequence). V lost 7 bases and J lost 3; bases outside the gene matches: 8. This CDR3 comprises 15 residues. In nucleotides, the CDR3 is TGTGCCAGCACCCTTTGGACAGGGGGAGAAGAGACCCAGTACTTC. This codes for CASTLWTGGEETQYF.

This clone was counted a few times. V and J are TRBV28 and TRBJ1-5; D ambiguous. Germline V gene sequence: CDR1 MDHEN, CDR2 SYDVKM. This CDR3 region has 16 residues. The germline V and J ends were trimmed by 5 bases and 0 bases, with 14 bases remaining between them. Written as DNA, the CDR3 is TGTGCCAGCAGTCCGGGCGGGAGGGATAGCAATCAGCCCCAGCATTTT. The encoded protein is CASSPGGRDSNQPQHF.

This chain uses TRBV19 with TRBJ1-5; D unclear. Germline V gene sequence: CDR1 LNHDA, CDR2 SQIVND (reference sequence). The CDR3 sequence is 13 residues long. Trimming pared 6 bases from V and 5 bases from J, leaving 11 bases between. CDR3 residues: CASSLNLYQPQHF. Here the CDR3 DNA reads TGTGCCAGTAGCCTTAATCTATATCAGCCCCAGCATTTT.

V usage is TRBV4-1 and J usage is TRBJ2-7; D perhaps matches TRBD1 (6 bases). The germline CDR1 and CDR2 sequences are MGHRA and YSYEKL. This CDR3 comprises 18 residues. The V gene lost 1 base and the J gene lost 0 bases, with 19 bases spanning the gap. CDR3 in DNA: TGCGCCAGCAGCCAAGTCCTTGATTCGGGACAAAGCTCCTACGAGCAGTACTTC. It yields the protein CASSQVLDSGQSSYEQYF.

The V and J genes are TRBV11-3 and TRBJ2-3; 12 nucleotides match TRBD2. The trim removed 1 base at V and 2 bases at J, leaving 1 base unmatched. The germline V gene encodes CDR1 SGHNT and CDR2 YENEEA. This CDR3 contains 16 residues. The CDR3 protein is CASSLGLAGATDTQYF. In DNA form, the CDR3 reads TGTGCCAGCAGCTTAGGACTAGCGGGGGCCACAGATACGCAGTATTTT.

The chain combines TRBV4-1 with TRBJ1-2; 7 positions match TRBD1. V gave up 0 bases and J gave up 4 bases; unmatched junction bases: 2. This CDR3 has 14 amino acids. CDR1 is MGHRA, CDR2 YSYEKL, per germline. The CDR3 spells CASSQDDRVYGYTF. DNA for the CDR3: TGCGCCAGCAGCCAAGATGACAGGGTCTATGGCTACACCTTC.

The chain has TRBV18 and TRBJ1-1; D remains unclear. V was trimmed by 1 base and J by 1 base, leaving 10 bases between them. CDR3 length: 15 residues. CDR1 and CDR2 (germline): KGHSH, LQKENI. DNA for the CDR3: TGTGCCAGCTCACCACAACAGCTCCAGAACACTGAAGCTTTCTTT. It translates to CASSPQQLQNTEAFF.

The gene calls are TRBV5-1 and TRBJ2-7; 7 nucleotides agree with TRBD1. CDR1 is SGHRS, CDR2 YFSETQ, per germline. V lost 4 bases and J lost 6; bases outside the gene matches: 7. This CDR3 has 13 amino acids. The CDR3, as DNA: TGCGCCAGCAGCCCGTTGACAGGGCTCGAGCAGTACTTC. Amino acids: CASSPLTGLEQYF.

V usage is TRBV7-2 and J usage is TRBJ1-6, with D uncertain. This CDR3 is 16 amino acids long. Germline V gives CDR1 SGHTA, CDR2 FQGNSA. Trimming took off 4 bases at V and 10 bases at J, with 20 bases between the two ends. The CDR3 loop reads CASSYGAGTVLSPLHF. Here the CDR3 DNA reads TGTGCCAGCAGCTACGGAGCCGGTACGGTGCTCTCACCCCTCCACTTT.

This sequence joins TRBV3-1 (or the pseudogene TRBV3-2) and TRBJ1-6, with 7 bases lining up with TRBD1. This CDR3 is 16 amino acids long. V trimming: 6 bases; J trimming: 6 bases; junction bases outside the gene matches: 11. From germline, CDR1 is LGHDT and CDR2 YNNKEL (reference sequence). The CDR3 sequence: CASRLHRGSSNSPLHF. CDR3 coding DNA: TGTGCCAGCAGATTACACAGGGGTAGCTCTAATTCACCCCTCCACTTT.

The chain links TRBV28 to TRBJ1-2; tentatively, D is TRBD1 (5 bases). This CDR3 has 13 residues. Germline CDR1 and CDR2: MDHEN and SYDVKM. V was trimmed by 2 bases and J by 7 bases, leaving 11 bases between them. This CDR3 is CASSLAGNRGYTF. The CDR3 region has the DNA TGTGCCAGCAGTTTAGCAGGGAACCGTGGCTACACCTTC.

V is TRBV10-3 and J is TRBJ1-4; 10 nucleotides agree with TRBD1. Germline V lookup: CDR1 ENHRY, CDR2 SYGVKD. This CDR3 has 15 amino acids. The ends lost 5 bases at V and 7 bases at J; junction bases unmatched: 7. The CDR3 DNA sequence: TGTGCCATCAGTCCTTCGGGGACAGGGGTTGAAAAACTGTTTTTT. Translated: CAISPSGTGVEKLFF.

This sequence joins TRBV14 and TRBJ2-7; unclear D gene. The CDR3 contains 14 residues. Germline V CDR1 and CDR2: SGHDN, FVKESK. V was pared by 0 bases and J by 6 bases, with 12 bases between. CDR3 sequence reads: CASSQDLGSGEQYF. The CDR3 DNA is TGTGCCAGCAGCCAAGATTTAGGATCGGGCGAGCAGTACTTC.

This chain joins TRBV4-1 and TRBJ2-5; TRBD2 aligns across 10 bases. Trimming took 1 base from V and 0 from J; bases not matched to a gene: 11. The germline CDR1 and CDR2 sequences are MGHRA and YSYEKL. The CDR3 contains 19 residues. Here the CDR3 reads CASSQAWLAGALYQETQYF. CDR3 in DNA: TGCGCCAGCAGCCAAGCTTGGCTAGCGGGAGCCCTGTACCAAGAGACCCAGTACTTC.

In this sample, this clone turned up a few times. In nucleotides, the CDR3 is TGTGCCAGCAGCCTAGCGGGGGGGCCGAGTAATGAGCAGTTCTTC. This translates into CASSLAGGPSNEQFF. The chain carries TRBV27 and TRBJ2-1, with 12 nucleotides matching TRBD2. The CDR3 is made up of 15 amino acids. In germline, CDR1 is MNHEY, CDR2 SMNVEV (reference sequence). The junction had 7 bases not matched to a gene; V was cut back by 6 bases and J by 7 bases.

This clone was detected only once. Other DNA variants within this sample encode the same CDR3. The chain couples TRBV2 to TRBJ2-5, with D maybe TRBD2 (6 bases). The CDR3 covers 14 residues. Germline V gene sequence: CDR1 SNHLY, CDR2 FYNNEI. The V end lost 1 base, the J end lost 2 bases, and 8 bases lay between the germline ends. CDR3 nucleotides: TGTGCCAGCAGTGAAGGGGCGGGGCAAGAGACCCAGTACTTC. Its protein product is CASSEGAGQETQYF.

This clone was seen more than once but under ten times. The CDR3 region is CASSRGPSGGQETQYF. CDR3 bases: TGTGCCAGCAGCCGAGGCCCTAGCGGGGGTCAAGAGACCCAGTACTTC. The gene calls are TRBV5-5 and TRBJ2-5, with 10 bases that match TRBD2. This CDR3 has 16 residues. In germline, CDR1 is SGHKS, CDR2 YYEKEE (reference sequence). Trimming took 4 bases from V and 2 from J; bases not matched to a gene: 8.

V gene TRBV6-6 combines with J gene TRBJ1-2; 8 bases are a match to TRBD1. There are 15 residues in the CDR3. V lost 6 bases and J lost 4; bases outside the gene matches: 10. The germline CDR1 and CDR2 sequences are MNHNY and SVGAGI (reference sequence). The CDR3 is CASSPHRTGIYGYTF. The DNA of the CDR3 is TGTGCCAGCAGCCCCCACAGGACAGGGATCTATGGCTACACCTTC.